This T cell receptor (beta chain) was found in a study of blood T cells in healthy people across ages. Per the germline V gene, CDR1 is MNHEY and CDR2 is SMNVEV (reference sequence). Between the trimmed V and J ends, which lost 4 bases and 2 bases, there was a span of 13 bases. The CDR3 runs 15 residues. With a J-beta primer mix and a sample-barcoded 5' primer, a second PCR ran about 7 to 12 cycles. Each cDNA molecule was tagged by a template-switch adaptor with 12 random nucleotides. Each CDR3 protein is one row after TCRdb ran MiXCR on the 5' RACE reads. The sample includes hundreds of thousands of distinct CDR3 sequences, 53% of them seen just once.

The sample consisted of blood. The J gene is TRBJ2-3, the V gene TRBV27; a possible D gene is TRBD2 (5 bases). The receptor's source is a man of 80 years or more in good health. The DNA of the CDR3 is TGTGCCAGCAGTTCCGAAGCGGTCAACACAGATACGCAGTATTTT. As protein: CASSSEAVNTDTQYF.